This TCR beta chain was obtained from a study of blood T cell repertoires in COVID-19 (dated by TCRdb to 2019 to 2021). The study in broad terms: Samples covering the acute and convalescent phases of COVID-19 were provided by collaborators in the United States, Italy and Spain. Where available, HLA class I and class II types were taken from metadata supplied by the sample provider and were not determined by assay-based typing. The repertoires were made available in a free public database intended to serve as a resource for research on the immune response to SARS-CoV-2. The material from the prospective study consisted of cDNA or gDNA derived from T cells, B-cell-depleted T cells, or PBMCs. The samples were drawn from the first 160 participants of the ongoing ImmuneRACE study and from 950 to 1,500 subjects provided by 6 global collaborators. Nearly every sample came with metadata listing a de-identified subject ID, COVID-19 status, age in years and sex. The dataset comprised deeply sampled blood TCRbeta repertoires from subjects exposed to, actively infected with, or recovered from COVID-19.

Study-wide findings and limitations: Clinical and demographic metadata were provided uncurated, with the amount varying by source and participant.

In regard to this clone: Its binding antigen is unknown. Base-call qualities are not available, and no considerably larger clone is one nucleotide away. Other DNA sequences in this specimen translate into the identical CDR3.

Participants in the prospective study were aged 18 to 89 years, lived in 20 to 30 United States geographic areas, and enrolled through a virtual design. Cohort assignment in the prospective study relied on participant-reported clinical history from a screening survey and a study questionnaire. Recovered participants in ImmuneRACE Cohort 3 were defined as having two consecutive negative NP/OP PCR tests, clearance from a healthcare professional, or resolution of symptoms. Each participant in the prospective study had whole blood, serum and a nasopharyngeal or oropharyngeal swab collected by mobile phlebotomists. Over a roughly 2-month period, participants in the prospective study had the option of providing additional blood draws and questionnaires. Before DNA extraction, blood samples from the prospective study were shipped at room temperature or frozen. The immunoSEQ Assay, a bias-controlled multiplex PCR, was used to amplify TCRbeta CDR3 regions from genomic DNA. In the paper's pipeline: Within the assay, amplification of reference gene primers was used to estimate how many nucleated cells each sample contained. Sequence reads were collapsed and filtered to measure the absolute abundance of every unique TCRbeta CDR3 rearrangement. For each sample, productive Simpson clonality was calculated as the square root of Simpson's diversity index across productive rearrangements. The clones in this table, taken by TCRdb from immuneACCESS, are in-frame only. Not every clone is retained; where verified, under half of the shortfall comes from an unresolved V gene, and the cause of the rest is unknown. The V and J calls and clone size are taken from that table; D and trimming were inferred from the DNA. Across this sample there are about 270,000 clones, with 88% seen only once. The ten largest clones capture about 1% of the sample.

A distance of 5 bases separates the germline ends of V and J, which lose 1 base and 1 base respectively. From the cysteine up to the phenylalanine, the CDR3 has a length of 13 residues. The DNA shown is the 39-base CDR3, in frame from base 1. Taken from the germline V gene, the CDR1 and CDR2 loops are SGHAT and FQNNGV. The rearranged segments are TRBV11-2 and TRBJ2-7; no D gene is confidently identified. Sequencing was done on a sample of PBMCs or T cells enriched from blood (not recorded which). The sequence was collected from a woman in her twenties or thirties who had recovered from COVID-19. The bases read TGTGCCAGCAGCTTAGGCAGATCCTACGAGCAGTACTTC. Translated, this gives CASSLGRSYEQYF. Here the CDR3 is joined to the reference TRBV11-2 and TRBJ2-7 genes, and the full variable domain is: EAGVAQSPRYKIIEKRQSVAFWCNPISGHATLYWYQQILGQGPKLLIQFQNNGVVDDSQLPKDRFSAERLKGVDSTLKIQPAKLEDSAVYLCASSLGRSYEQYFGPGTRLTVT.